This TCR beta chain emerged from a study of control samples from healthy donors and cancer patients. The CDR3 is 19 residues long. The ends lost 0 bases at V and 3 bases at J; junction bases unmatched: 16. Data came from immunoSEQ multiplex PCR; TCRdb stores just in-frame clones and leaves some out. The listing contains about 190,000 clones. Input material: blood. The rearrangement links TRBV23-1 to TRBJ2-7; 8 nucleotides line up with TRBD1. TRBV23-1 falls under the ORF class, with uncertain function. The receptor comes from a woman in her twenties or thirties in good health. CDR3 nucleotide sequence: TGCGCCAGCAGTCAATCAACCCTTGCCAGGGGGCGAACGCACTACGAGCAGTACTTC. It yields the protein CASSQSTLARGRTHYEQYF.